This TCR beta chain was identified during a study of T cells in Graves' hyperthyroidism and ophthalmopathy. Study summary: Peripheral blood specimens were obtained at initial diagnosis, prior to any treatment.

RNA transcripts served as the template for amplifying TCR beta CDR3 regions. The TCR CDR3 first-round RT-PCR relied on the HTBI primer set. One entry per CDR3 protein results from TCRdb running MiXCR on the multiplex PCR reads. The sample includes approximately 520,000 distinct CDR3 sequences, around 22% of them seen just once. The CDR3 is made up of 14 amino acids. Trimming removed 6 bases from V and 1 base from J; junction bases left unmatched: 6. This clonotype appeared many times. Each person with ophthalmopathy scored at least 3 on the Clinical Activity Score, reached NOSPECS grade 4 or higher, and had been ill under 3 months. PBMCs were obtained from about 9 ml fresh peripheral blood.

This rearrangement joins TRBV12-3 or TRBV12-4 to TRBJ2-7; TRBD1 matches at 7 bases. This TCR was recovered from a woman in her 30s with Graves' ophthalmopathy. Sequencing was performed on blood. In DNA form, the CDR3 reads TGTGCCAGCAGACTGACAGGGTCTTCCTACGAGCAGTACTTC. This gives the protein CASRLTGSSYEQYF.